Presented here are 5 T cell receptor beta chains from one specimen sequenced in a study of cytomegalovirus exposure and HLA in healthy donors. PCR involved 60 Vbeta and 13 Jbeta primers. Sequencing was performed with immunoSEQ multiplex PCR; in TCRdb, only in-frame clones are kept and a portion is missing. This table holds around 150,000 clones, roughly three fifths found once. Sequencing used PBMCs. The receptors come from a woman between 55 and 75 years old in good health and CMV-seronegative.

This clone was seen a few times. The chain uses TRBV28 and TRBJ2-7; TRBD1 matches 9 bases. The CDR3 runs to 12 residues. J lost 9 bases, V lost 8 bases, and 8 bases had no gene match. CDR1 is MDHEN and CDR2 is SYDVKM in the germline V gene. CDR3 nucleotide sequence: TGTGCCAGCGAGGGACAGGGATTAGGGCAGTACTTC. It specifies CASEGQGLGQYF.

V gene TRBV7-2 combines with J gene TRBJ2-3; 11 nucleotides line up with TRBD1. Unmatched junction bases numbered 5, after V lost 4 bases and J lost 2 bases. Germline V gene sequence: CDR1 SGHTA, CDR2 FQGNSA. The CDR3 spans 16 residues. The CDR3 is CASSSRTGGFTDTQYF. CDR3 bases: TGTGCCAGCAGCTCCAGGACAGGGGGCTTCACAGATACGCAGTATTTT. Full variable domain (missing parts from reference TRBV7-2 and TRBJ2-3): GAGVSQSPSNKVTEKGKDVELRCDPISGHTALYWYRQSLGQGLEFLIYFQGNSAPDKSGLPSDRFSAERTGGSVSTLTIQRTQQEDSAVYLCASSSRTGGFTDTQYFGPGTRLTVL.

The CDR3 DNA is TGTGCCAGCTCACCACGGAGAGCGGCCGGCGGGGAGCTGTTTTTT. Its protein product is CASSPRRAAGGELFF. The rearrangement joins TRBV18 to TRBJ2-2; perhaps TRBD2 as D (5 bases). CDR3 length: 15 residues. The V end was cut by 1 base, the J end by 7 bases, with 13 bases between. Germline-derived CDR1 and CDR2 are KGHSH and LQKENI.

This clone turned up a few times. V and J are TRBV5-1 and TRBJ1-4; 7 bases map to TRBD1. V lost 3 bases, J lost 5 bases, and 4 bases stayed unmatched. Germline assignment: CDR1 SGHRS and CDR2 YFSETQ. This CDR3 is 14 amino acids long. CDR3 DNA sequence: TGCGCCAGCAGCTCGACAGGGCGAAATGAAAAACTGTTTTTT. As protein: CASSSTGRNEKLFF.

The CDR3 reads CASSFSGAGDTQYF. The CDR3, as DNA: TGTGCCAGCAGCTTTAGCGGGGCGGGGGATACGCAGTATTTT. The rearrangement uses TRBV7-2 and TRBJ2-3; 8 nucleotides line up with TRBD2. Germline V gene data show CDR1 as SGHTA and CDR2 as FQGNSA. V trimming: 3 bases; J trimming: 6 bases; junction bases outside the gene matches: 5. This CDR3 has 14 amino acids.